Below are 10 T cell receptor beta chains sequenced from a single sample in a study. Cells sorted as Tregs were CD4+, CD25+ and CD127-/low. TCRdb processed the 5' RACE reads anew with MiXCR; each CDR3 protein has one entry. The repertoire has fewer than 13,000 distinct CDR3 sequences, 17% of them found once; the top ten carry approximately 4.2%. The material sequenced was Tregs sorted from a lymph node. These receptors all come from a female donor with breast cancer.

There are many counts of this clonotype. The CDR3 is CASSQIRQAEAFF. The CDR3 DNA sequence: TGTGCCAGCAGCCAAATAAGGCAAGCTGAAGCTTTCTTT. The V gene is TRBV14, the J gene TRBJ1-1; no firm D call. CDR1 and CDR2 from the germline V gene are SGHDN and FVKESK. V shed 2 bases and J shed 6 bases, with 10 bases lying between them. The length of the CDR3 is 13 residues. Based on the CDR3 plus reference TRBV14 and TRBJ1-1, the full variable domain is EAGVTQFPSHSVIEKGQTVTLRCDPISGHDNLYWYRRVMGKEIKFLLHFVKESKQDESGMPNNRFLAERTGGTYSTLKVQPAELEDSGVYFCASSQIRQAEAFFGQGTRLTVV.

Sample share makes this clonotype medium-sized. The rearrangement uses TRBV5-1 and TRBJ1-1, with D perhaps matching TRBD1 (6 bases). CDR1 and CDR2 from the germline V gene are SGHRS and YFSETQ. The CDR3 is made up of 15 amino acids. The V and J ends lost 2 bases and 2 bases respectively, with 13 bases between them. CDR3 in DNA: TGCGCCAGCAGCTTCAGGGGAACCCAAAACACTGAAGCTTTCTTT. Translation: CASSFRGTQNTEAFF.

This clonotype is termed medium-sized. The J gene is TRBJ1-1, the V gene TRBV6-1; D is undetermined. CDR3 size: 12 residues. Germline V gives CDR1 MNHNS, CDR2 SASEGT. V was pared by 2 bases and J by 8 bases, with 9 bases between. CDR3: CASSELAAEAFF. The CDR3 nucleotides are TGTGCCAGCAGTGAACTGGCAGCCGAAGCTTTCTTT.

In its sample, this clonotype is medium-sized (0.01 to 0.1%). V is TRBV5-1 and J is TRBJ1-1; D not certain. Germline CDR1 and CDR2: SGHRS and YFSETQ. The ends were cut back, 3 bases at V and 3 bases at J, with 12 bases in the middle. This CDR3 region has 14 residues. The chain's CDR3 is CASSSPDGYTEAFF. CDR3 DNA: TGCGCCAGCAGCTCGCCGGACGGTTACACTGAAGCTTTCTTT.

By share, this clonotype ranks as medium-sized. The chain uses TRBV20-1 and TRBJ2-1; 9 nucleotides match TRBD2. This CDR3 has 12 residues. Germline-derived CDR1 and CDR2 are DFQATT and SNEGSKA (reference sequence). The V gene end was trimmed by 6 bases and the J gene end by 10 bases; junction bases not matched to a gene: 7. In DNA form, the CDR3 reads TGCAGTGCAGGGGGCGGGAGGGCCGAGCAGTTCTTC. The encoded protein is CSAGGGRAEQFF.

In its sample, this clonotype was seen many times. The chain has TRBV2 and TRBJ2-7; 10 bases match TRBD2. The V segment lost 1 base and the J segment 5 bases; nucleotides outside the gene matches: 2. Germline CDR1 is SNHLY and CDR2 is FYNNEI. The CDR3 has 14 amino acids. The CDR3, as DNA: TGTGCCAGCAGTGAAGTCCTAGCGGGAGACGAGCAGTACTTC. It translates to CASSEVLAGDEQYF.

This clonotype was counted many times. The chain joins TRBV6-6 to TRBJ1-4; D is perhaps TRBD1 (6 bases). The germline V gene encodes CDR1 MNHNY and CDR2 SVGAGI (reference sequence). V was cut by 0 bases and J by 2 bases, with 13 bases left in between. This CDR3 spans 17 amino acids. CDR3 coding DNA: TGTGCCAGCAGTTACTCCTCCCGGGGGCCGACTAATGAAAAACTGTTTTTT. Amino acid sequence: CASSYSSRGPTNEKLFF.

In this sample, this clonotype is medium-sized (0.01 to 0.1%). This chain connects TRBV5-1 to TRBJ2-1; TRBD2 aligns across 8 bases. The CDR3 has 16 amino acids. The germline gives CDR1 SGHRS, CDR2 YFSETQ. The trim removed 4 bases at V and 1 base at J, leaving 7 bases unmatched. CDR3 in DNA: TGCGCCAGCAGCACAGGGACTAGGGGGTCCTACAATGAGCAGTTCTTC. Translation gives CASSTGTRGSYNEQFF.

This clonotype was picked up many times. The chain couples TRBV5-1 to TRBJ2-2; possible D gene TRBD1, 6 bases. Trimming removed 3 bases from V and 4 bases from J, with 16 bases in between. Germline loops: CDR1 SGHRS, CDR2 YFSETQ. This CDR3 region has 16 residues. DNA for the CDR3: TGCGCCAGCAGCTCAACAGGGAATAAAGGCACCGGGGAGCTGTTTTTT. This codes for CASSSTGNKGTGELFF.

This clonotype was counted ten times or more. This chain links TRBV12-3 or TRBV12-4 with TRBJ1-4; perhaps TRBD1 as D (6 bases). The CDR3 totals 14 residues. V was clipped by 3 bases and J by 5 bases, with 10 bases between them. In nucleotides, the CDR3 is TGTGCCAGCAGTTTGCGGCAGGGGAATGAAAAACTGTTTTTT. It yields the protein CASSLRQGNEKLFF.